This entry lists 26 T cell receptor beta chains sequenced from one sample in a study of blood T cell repertoires in COVID-19. This table comes from immunoSEQ multiplex PCR, and its TCRdb copy is limited to in-frame clones, with some not included. The sample includes over 85,000 clones, 84% seen only once; the top ten take over 9.5%. Specimen: peripheral blood. These receptors were taken from a man aged 40-49 years with active or convalescent COVID-19.

The rearrangement links TRBV2 to TRBJ1-1, with D tentatively TRBD1 (6 bases). This CDR3 comprises 13 residues. Germline values: CDR1 SNHLY, CDR2 FYNNEI. V was shortened by 6 bases and J by 6 bases, with 14 bases between the two germline ends. CDR3 DNA: TGTGCCAGCAGCTTGGACAGACGCGCTGAAGCTTTCTTT. This sequence encodes CASSLDRRAEAFF.

This clone showed up just a few times. This chain links TRBV5-4 with TRBJ2-7, with 8 bases lining up with TRBD1. Trimming at V came to 3 bases and at J to 4 bases, leaving 12 bases not matched to a gene. The germline gives CDR1 SGHNT, CDR2 YYREEE (reference sequence). This CDR3 spans 16 amino acids. CDR3 protein: CASSSPGQESMYEQYF. The CDR3 bases are TGTGCCAGCAGCTCCCCGGGACAGGAGTCGATGTACGAGCAGTACTTC.

This chain joins TRBV12-2 and TRBJ2-7; the table gives TRBD2 as D, unverified against the DNA. TRBV12-2 is a documented pseudogene. CDR3 length: 12 residues. CDR3 sequence reads: CASRRASYEQYF. CDR3 nucleotide sequence: TGTGCAAGTCGCCGAGCCTCCTACGAGCAGTACTTC.

This clone has only one observation. The genes are TRBV3-1 (or the pseudogene TRBV3-2) and TRBJ1-6; D gene ambiguous. Trimming stripped 1 base from V and 7 bases from J, with 5 bases between. This CDR3 comprises 13 residues. From germline, CDR1 is LGHDT and CDR2 YNNKEL (reference sequence). The CDR3 sequence: CASSQAVNSPLHF. The CDR3 bases are TGTGCCAGCAGCCAAGCAGTGAATTCACCCCTCCACTTT.

DNA of the CDR3: TGTGCCAGCAGCGCCAACGGACAGGGGGCAGCCACAGATACGCAGTATTTT. This sequence encodes CASSANGQGAATDTQYF. The rearrangement uses TRBV11-2 and TRBJ2-3; 11 nucleotides align to TRBD1. CDR1 is SGHAT, CDR2 FQNNGV, per germline. The CDR3 loop spans 17 amino acids. J lost 2 bases, V lost 5 bases, and 9 bases had no gene match. Using reference TRBV11-2 and TRBJ2-3 for the parts outside the CDR3, the full variable domain is EAGVAQSPRYKIIEKRQSVAFWCNPISGHATLYWYQQILGQGPKLLIQFQNNGVVDDSQLPKDRFSAERLKGVDSTLKIQPAKLEDSAVYLCASSANGQGAATDTQYFGPGTRLTVL.

CDR3 bases: TGTGCCAGCAGTCACCTTTCGCTAGCGGGGGGTGGAGATACGCAGTATTTT. Translated: CASSHLSLAGGGDTQYF. The J gene is TRBJ2-3, the V gene TRBV6-6; TRBD2 aligns across 11 bases. J was trimmed by 5 bases and V by 5 bases; bases with no gene match: 12. CDR1 is MNHNY, CDR2 SVGAGI, per germline (reference sequence). CDR3 length: 17 residues.

Written as DNA, the CDR3 is TGTGCCAGCAAGGAAAACGGGGTGGGTGAGCAGTTCTTC. This gives the protein CASKENGVGEQFF. V gene TRBV6-4 combines with J gene TRBJ2-1; tentatively, D is TRBD2 (5 bases). There are 13 residues in the CDR3. Between the trimmed V and J ends, which lost 7 bases and 9 bases, there was a span of 16 bases. The germline CDR1 and CDR2 sequences are MRHNA and SNTAGT.

This clone was found a few times. V is TRBV7-2 and J is TRBJ1-3; D remains ambiguous. This CDR3 is 14 amino acids long. Trimming removed 1 base from V and 7 bases from J, with 11 bases in between. Germline CDR1 is SGHTA and CDR2 is FQGNSA. In nucleotides, the CDR3 is TGTGCCAGCAGCTTAGTTCGGGATGCCAACACCATATATTTT. Translated: CASSLVRDANTIYF.

The chain employs TRBV10-1 and TRBJ2-2; maybe TRBD1 (6 bases). This CDR3 is built from 13 residues. The V gene's germline CDR1 is WNHNN and CDR2 SYGVQD (reference sequence). V dropped 8 bases and J dropped 7 bases, with 14 bases sitting between them. The CDR3 DNA reads TGCGCCAGCCTTACTCAGGGGATCGGGGAGCTGTTTTTT. This codes for CASLTQGIGELFF.

CDR3 protein: CASSPVGRSNQPQHF. The DNA of the CDR3 is TGTGCCAGCAGTCCCGTCGGGAGGAGCAATCAGCCCCAGCATTTT. J is TRBJ1-5 and V is TRBV2; no definite D call. Germline V gives CDR1 SNHLY, CDR2 FYNNEI. This CDR3 has 15 residues. The germline V and J ends were trimmed by 5 bases and 1 base, with 12 bases remaining between them.

CDR3: CAISMAGEETQYF. CDR3 DNA: TGTGCCATCAGTATGGCGGGGGAAGAGACCCAGTACTTC. The rearrangement links TRBV10-3 to TRBJ2-5; 7 bases line up with TRBD2. CDR1 is ENHRY, CDR2 SYGVKD, per germline. V lost 5 bases to trimming and J lost 3 bases; unmatched junction nucleotides: 3. This CDR3 has 13 amino acids.

V is TRBV3-1 (or the pseudogene TRBV3-2) and J is TRBJ2-5; D is unclear. CDR1 and CDR2 (germline): LGHDT, YNNKEL (reference sequence). V was shortened by 4 bases and J by 4 bases, with 10 bases between the two germline ends. The CDR3 contains 13 residues. CDR3 region: CASSLPSGETQYF. The CDR3 DNA reads TGTGCCAGCAGCCTACCCTCGGGAGAGACCCAGTACTTC.

This sequence joins TRBV6-5 and TRBJ1-4; unclear D gene. The CDR3 runs 13 residues. The V end was cut by 6 bases, the J end by 4 bases, with 9 bases between. CDR1 and CDR2 from the germline V gene are MNHEY and SVGAGI. DNA for the CDR3: TGTGCCAGCAGGCCAATCGGTAATGAAAAACTGTTTTTT. Its protein is CASRPIGNEKLFF.

The gene calls are TRBV11-2 and TRBJ1-2, with D possibly TRBD1 on 6 matching bases. CDR1 and CDR2 from the germline V gene are SGHAT and FQNNGV. The CDR3 contains 16 residues. V lost 0 bases, J lost 5 bases, and 16 bases lay in between. CDR3 DNA: TGTGCCAGCAGCTTAGATTTTCCGTATACAGGGTATGGCTACACCTTC. Its protein product is CASSLDFPYTGYGYTF.

The CDR3, as DNA: TGTGCCAGCAGCTTAGGACAGGAATCGGGTGAAGCTTTCTTT. It yields the protein CASSLGQESGEAFF. This sequence joins TRBV7-3 and TRBJ1-1; 7 nucleotides match TRBD1. Germline CDR1 is SGHTA and CDR2 is FQGTGA. This CDR3 is 14 amino acids long. The junction had 7 bases not matched to a gene; V was cut back by 2 bases and J by 7 bases.

The CDR3 DNA is TGTGCCAGCAGTCTTTTAGCCCAAGAGACCCAGTACTTC. It translates to CASSLLAQETQYF. The V gene is TRBV7-2, the J gene TRBJ2-5; D remains ambiguous. The CDR3 consists of 13 residues. V lost 6 bases, J lost 1 base, and 9 bases lay in between. CDR1 and CDR2 (germline): SGHTA, FQGNSA.

The chain combines TRBV6-5 with TRBJ1-5; D unclear. CDR1 MNHEY and CDR2 SVGAGI come from the germline V gene. V was clipped by 3 bases and J by 3 bases, with 9 bases between them. This CDR3 has 14 amino acids. The CDR3 DNA reads as TGTGCCAGCAGTTATTCGGAGGTCAATCAGCCCCAGCATTTT. Its protein product is CASSYSEVNQPQHF.

This clone occurred a few times. The V gene is TRBV5-1, the J gene TRBJ2-5, with D possibly being TRBD2 (6 bases). Germline V gene sequence: CDR1 SGHRS, CDR2 YFSETQ. The CDR3 length is 15 residues. V shed 4 bases and J shed 5 bases, with 18 bases lying between them. In DNA form, the CDR3 reads TGCGCCAGCAGCCCCTCTGGGGGGAGCGGGGAGACCCAGTACTTC. It is translated as CASSPSGGSGETQYF.

This chain uses TRBV3-1 (or the pseudogene TRBV3-2) with TRBJ1-1, with D unclear. This CDR3 comprises 13 residues. Trimming took 4 bases from V and 1 from J, leaving 7 bases between them. CDR1 is LGHDT and CDR2 is YNNKEL in the germline V gene (reference sequence). In nucleotides, the CDR3 is TGTGCCAGCAGCCTGGCCAAGAACACTGAAGCTTTCTTT. This encodes CASSLAKNTEAFF.

This clone was counted between two and nine times. Additional DNA sequences in this sample encode the identical CDR3. The V and J genes are TRBV6-4 and TRBJ2-3; 9 bases agree with TRBD2. CDR1 and CDR2 from the germline V gene are MRHNA and SNTAGT. The CDR3 is made up of 15 amino acids. V lost 3 bases and J lost 0; bases outside the gene matches: 1. The CDR3 is CASSDSGGSTDTQYF. CDR3 in DNA: TGTGCCAGCAGTGATAGCGGGGGAAGCACAGATACGCAGTATTTT.

The genes are TRBV3-1 (or the pseudogene TRBV3-2) and TRBJ2-5; 7 bases match TRBD2. This CDR3 comprises 15 residues. Germline CDR1 reads LGHDT; CDR2 reads YNNKEL (reference sequence). Trimming cost V 2 bases and J 0 bases; bases outside gene matches: 3. The CDR3 reads CASSQRRGNQETQYF. CDR3 sequence (DNA): TGTGCCAGCAGCCAAAGGCGGGGGAACCAAGAGACCCAGTACTTC.

In its sample, this clone was seen once. The chain has TRBV11-2 and TRBJ1-1; perhaps TRBD1 as D (6 bases). The CDR3 contains 15 residues. CDR1 SGHAT and CDR2 FQNNGV come from the germline V gene. The V and J ends lost 8 bases and 0 bases respectively, with 16 bases between them. CDR3 protein: CASERSQGMNTEAFF. The CDR3 nucleotides read TGTGCCAGCGAGAGATCACAGGGTATGAACACTGAAGCTTTCTTT.

In this sample, this clone turned up once. The chain joins TRBV12-3 or TRBV12-4 to TRBJ1-2; D is undetermined. With 5 bases removed from V and 14 bases from J, the gap between germline ends came to 15 bases. The CDR3 contains 11 residues. This CDR3 reads CASSLGRWRTF. The DNA of the CDR3 is TGTGCCAGCAGTCTAGGACGGTGGCGGACCTTC.

This chain uses TRBV2 with TRBJ1-2; TRBD1 aligns across 9 bases. J lost 7 bases, V lost 4 bases, and 7 bases had no gene match. The CDR3 extends over 14 amino acids. CDR1 and CDR2 (germline): SNHLY, FYNNEI. CDR3 DNA: TGTGCCAGCAGTGGGGCCGGGACAGGGTCTGGCTACACCTTC. Protein: CASSGAGTGSGYTF. Full variable domain (rest looked up from reference TRBV2 and TRBJ1-2): EPEVTQTPSHQVTQMGQEVILRCVPISNHLYFYWYRQILGQKVEFLVSFYNNEISEKSEIFDDQFSVERPDGSNFTLKIRSTKLEDSAMYFCASSGAGTGSGYTFGSGTRLTVV.

This chain links TRBV27 with TRBJ2-7; maybe TRBD2 (6 bases). Germline CDR1 reads MNHEY; CDR2 reads SMNVEV (reference sequence). V dropped 5 bases and J dropped 4 bases, with 12 bases sitting between them. The CDR3 extends over 13 amino acids. This chain's CDR3 is CASSPGGRYEQYF. CDR3 nucleotides: TGTGCCAGCAGTCCTGGGGGGAGGTACGAGCAGTACTTC.

The chain employs TRBV5-6 and TRBJ2-3, with no clear D. This CDR3 comprises 14 residues. Germline V gene lookup returns CDR1 SGHDT and CDR2 YYEEEE. Trimming took 0 bases from V and 4 from J, leaving 9 bases between them. The CDR3 is CASSLDGLADTQYF. CDR3 in DNA: TGTGCCAGCAGCTTGGATGGTCTAGCAGATACGCAGTATTTT.